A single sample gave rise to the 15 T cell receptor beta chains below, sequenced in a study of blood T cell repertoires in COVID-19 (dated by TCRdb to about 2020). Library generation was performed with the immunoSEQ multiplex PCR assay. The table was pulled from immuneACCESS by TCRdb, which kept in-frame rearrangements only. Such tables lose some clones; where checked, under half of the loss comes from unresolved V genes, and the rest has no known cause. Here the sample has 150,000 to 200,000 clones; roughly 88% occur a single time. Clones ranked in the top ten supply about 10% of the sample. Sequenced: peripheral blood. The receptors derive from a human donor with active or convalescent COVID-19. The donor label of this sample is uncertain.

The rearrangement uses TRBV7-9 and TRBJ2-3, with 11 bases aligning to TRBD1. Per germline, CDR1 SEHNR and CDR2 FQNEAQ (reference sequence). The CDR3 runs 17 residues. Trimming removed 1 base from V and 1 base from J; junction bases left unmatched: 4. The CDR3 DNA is TGTGCCAGCAGCTTAGTCCGGACAGGGGGCGGCACAGATACGCAGTATTTT. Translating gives CASSLVRTGGGTDTQYF. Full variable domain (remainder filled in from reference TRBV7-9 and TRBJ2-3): DTGVSQNPRHKITKRGQNVTFRCDPISEHNRLYWYRQTLGQGPEFLTYFQNEAQLEKSRLLSDRFSAERPKGSFSTLEIQRTEQGDSAMYLCASSLVRTGGGTDTQYFGPGTRLTVL.

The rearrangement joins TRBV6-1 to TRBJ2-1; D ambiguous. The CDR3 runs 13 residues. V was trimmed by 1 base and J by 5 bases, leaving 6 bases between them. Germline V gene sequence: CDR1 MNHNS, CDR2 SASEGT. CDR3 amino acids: CASSEGRDNEQFF. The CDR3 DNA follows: TGTGCCAGCAGTGAAGGCCGGGACAATGAGCAGTTCTTC.

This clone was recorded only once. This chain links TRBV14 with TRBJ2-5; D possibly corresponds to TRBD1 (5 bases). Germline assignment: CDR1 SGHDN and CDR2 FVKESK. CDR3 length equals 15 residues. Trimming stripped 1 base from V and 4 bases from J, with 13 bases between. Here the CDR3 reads CASSQVGRVGETQYF. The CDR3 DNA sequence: TGTGCCAGCAGCCAAGTCGGCAGGGTGGGAGAGACCCAGTACTTC.

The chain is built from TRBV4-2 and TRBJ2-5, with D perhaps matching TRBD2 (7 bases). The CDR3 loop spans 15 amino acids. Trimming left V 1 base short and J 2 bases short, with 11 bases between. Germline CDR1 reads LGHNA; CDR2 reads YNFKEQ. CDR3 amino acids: CASSQAGGQQETQYF. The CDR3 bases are TGTGCCAGCAGCCAAGCCGGGGGGCAACAAGAGACCCAGTACTTC.

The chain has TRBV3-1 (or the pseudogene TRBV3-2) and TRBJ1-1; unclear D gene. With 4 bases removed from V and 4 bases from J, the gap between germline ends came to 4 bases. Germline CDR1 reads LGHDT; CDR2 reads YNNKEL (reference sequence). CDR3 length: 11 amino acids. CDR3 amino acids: CASSLSTEAFF. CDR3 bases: TGTGCCAGCAGCCTTAGCACTGAAGCTTTCTTT.

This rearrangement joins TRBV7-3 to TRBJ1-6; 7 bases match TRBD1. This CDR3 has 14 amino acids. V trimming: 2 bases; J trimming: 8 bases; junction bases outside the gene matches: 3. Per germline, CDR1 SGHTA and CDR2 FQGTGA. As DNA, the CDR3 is TGTGCCAGCAGCTTAGGACAGGCGTATTCACCCCTCCACTTT. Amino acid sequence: CASSLGQAYSPLHF.

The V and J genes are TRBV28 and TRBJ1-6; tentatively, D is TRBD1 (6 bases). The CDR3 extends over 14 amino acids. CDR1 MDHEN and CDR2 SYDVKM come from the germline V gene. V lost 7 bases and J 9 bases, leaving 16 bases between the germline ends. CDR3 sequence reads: CASTRTAAISPLHF. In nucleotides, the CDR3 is TGTGCCAGCACCCGGACAGCCGCGATTTCACCCCTCCACTTT.

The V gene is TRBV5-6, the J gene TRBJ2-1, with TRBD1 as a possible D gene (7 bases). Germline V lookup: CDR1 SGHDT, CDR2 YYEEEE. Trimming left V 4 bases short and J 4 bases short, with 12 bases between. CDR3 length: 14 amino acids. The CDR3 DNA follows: TGTGCCAGCAGCGGGGGGACAGAGTACAATGAGCAGTTCTTC. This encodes CASSGGTEYNEQFF.

The CDR3 loop reads CATEGAPGGELFF. As DNA, the CDR3 is TGTGCCACCGAGGGGGCGCCGGGCGGGGAGCTGTTTTTT. V and J are TRBV6-6 and TRBJ2-2; 7 bases agree with TRBD1. V shed 10 bases, J shed 7 bases, and the junction held 9 bases outside the gene matches. The germline gives CDR1 MNHNY, CDR2 SVGAGI (reference sequence). The length of the CDR3 is 13 residues.

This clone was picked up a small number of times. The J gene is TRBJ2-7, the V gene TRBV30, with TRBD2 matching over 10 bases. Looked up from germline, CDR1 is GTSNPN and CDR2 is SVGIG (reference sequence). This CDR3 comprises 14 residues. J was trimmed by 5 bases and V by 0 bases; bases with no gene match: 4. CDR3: CAWSVAGGPHEQYF. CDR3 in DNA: TGTGCCTGGAGTGTAGCGGGGGGGCCCCACGAGCAGTACTTC.

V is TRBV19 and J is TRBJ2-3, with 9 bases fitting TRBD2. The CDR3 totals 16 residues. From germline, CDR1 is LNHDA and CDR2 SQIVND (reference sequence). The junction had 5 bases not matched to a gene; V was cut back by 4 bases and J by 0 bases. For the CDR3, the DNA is TGTGCCAGTAGTAGCGGGAGGGCCCAGAGCACAGATACGCAGTATTTT. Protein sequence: CASSSGRAQSTDTQYF.

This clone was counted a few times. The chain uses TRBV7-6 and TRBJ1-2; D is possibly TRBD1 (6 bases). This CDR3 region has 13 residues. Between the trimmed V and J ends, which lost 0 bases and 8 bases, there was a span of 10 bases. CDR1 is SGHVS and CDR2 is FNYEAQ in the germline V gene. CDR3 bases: TGTGCCAGCAGCTTAGCCAGGGGTGCCGGCTACACCTTC. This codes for CASSLARGAGYTF.

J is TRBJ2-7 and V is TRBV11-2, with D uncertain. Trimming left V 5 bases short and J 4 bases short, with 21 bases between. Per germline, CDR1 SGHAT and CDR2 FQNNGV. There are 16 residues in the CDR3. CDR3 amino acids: CASSLSPLPTVYEQYF. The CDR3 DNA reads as TGTGCCAGCAGCCTCTCCCCACTACCGACTGTATACGAGCAGTACTTC.

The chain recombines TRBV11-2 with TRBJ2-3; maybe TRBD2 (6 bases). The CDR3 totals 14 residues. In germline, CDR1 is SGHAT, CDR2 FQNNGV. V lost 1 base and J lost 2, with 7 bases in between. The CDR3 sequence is CASSLGTNTDTQYF. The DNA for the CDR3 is TGTGCCAGCAGCTTAGGGACTAACACAGATACGCAGTATTTT.

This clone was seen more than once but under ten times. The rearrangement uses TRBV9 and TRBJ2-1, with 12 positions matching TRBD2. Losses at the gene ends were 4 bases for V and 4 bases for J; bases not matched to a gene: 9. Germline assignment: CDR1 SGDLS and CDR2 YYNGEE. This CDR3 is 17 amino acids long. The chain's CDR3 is CASSWDRTSGGYNEQFF. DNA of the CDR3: TGTGCCAGCAGCTGGGACAGAACTAGCGGGGGGTACAATGAGCAGTTCTTC.